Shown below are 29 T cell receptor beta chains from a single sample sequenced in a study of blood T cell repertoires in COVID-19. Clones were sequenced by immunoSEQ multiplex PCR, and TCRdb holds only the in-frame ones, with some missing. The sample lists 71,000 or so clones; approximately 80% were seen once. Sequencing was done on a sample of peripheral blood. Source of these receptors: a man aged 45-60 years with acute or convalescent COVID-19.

CDR3 in amino acids: CASSLRTGVQETQYF. The DNA for the CDR3 is TGTGCCAGCAGCTTAAGGACAGGGGTTCAAGAGACCCAGTACTTC. V usage is TRBV13 and J usage is TRBJ2-5; 9 bases are a match to TRBD1. CDR1 PRHDT and CDR2 FYEKMQ come from the germline V gene (reference sequence). After removal of 2 bases from V and 2 bases from J, the junction contained 3 bases not matched to a gene. This CDR3 has 15 residues.

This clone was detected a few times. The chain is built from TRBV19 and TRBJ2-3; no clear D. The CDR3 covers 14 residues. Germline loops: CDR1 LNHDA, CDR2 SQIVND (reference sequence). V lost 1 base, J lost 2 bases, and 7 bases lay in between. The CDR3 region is CASSIARNTDTQYF. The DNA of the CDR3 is TGTGCCAGTAGTATAGCGCGCAACACAGATACGCAGTATTTT.

The chain's CDR3 is CASSVGGAAQPQHF. CDR3 in DNA: TGTGCCAGCAGTGTGGGGGGGGCGGCCCAGCCCCAGCATTTT. V usage is TRBV2 and J usage is TRBJ1-5, with D maybe TRBD1 (6 bases). The CDR3 consists of 14 residues. Trimming pared 4 bases from V and 7 bases from J, leaving 14 bases between. In germline, CDR1 is SNHLY, CDR2 FYNNEI.

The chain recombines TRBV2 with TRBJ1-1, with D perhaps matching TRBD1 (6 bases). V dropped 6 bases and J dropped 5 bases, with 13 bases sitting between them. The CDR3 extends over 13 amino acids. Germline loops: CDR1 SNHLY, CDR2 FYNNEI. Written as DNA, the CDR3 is TGTGCCAGCAGCGACTTACAGGGAACTGAAGCTTTCTTT. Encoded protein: CASSDLQGTEAFF.

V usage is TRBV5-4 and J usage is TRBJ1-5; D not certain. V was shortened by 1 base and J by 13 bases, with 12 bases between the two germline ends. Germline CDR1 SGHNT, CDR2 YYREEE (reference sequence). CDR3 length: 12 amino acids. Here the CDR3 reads CASSLNGLEQHF. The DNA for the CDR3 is TGTGCCAGCAGCTTGAACGGACTGGAACAGCATTTT.

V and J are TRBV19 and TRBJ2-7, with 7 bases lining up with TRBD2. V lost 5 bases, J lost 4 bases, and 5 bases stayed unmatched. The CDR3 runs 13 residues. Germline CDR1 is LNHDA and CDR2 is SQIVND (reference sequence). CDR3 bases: TGTGCCAGTAGTCAGGGCGGGGGTTACGAGCAGTACTTC. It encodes CASSQGGGYEQYF.

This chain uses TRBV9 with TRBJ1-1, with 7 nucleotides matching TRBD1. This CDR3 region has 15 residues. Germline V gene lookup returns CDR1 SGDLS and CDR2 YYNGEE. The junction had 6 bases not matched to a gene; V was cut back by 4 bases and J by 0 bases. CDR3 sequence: CASSTRDRLNTEAFF. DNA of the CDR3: TGTGCCAGCAGCACAAGGGACAGATTGAACACTGAAGCTTTCTTT.

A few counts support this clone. The CDR3 sequence is CASSLEAASPLHF. The CDR3 coding sequence is TGTGCCAGCAGCTTAGAAGCCGCCTCACCCCTCCACTTT. The J gene is TRBJ1-6, the V gene TRBV7-2; D gene unclear. The CDR3 consists of 13 residues. V lost 1 base and J 10 bases, leaving 8 bases between the germline ends. Germline values: CDR1 SGHTA, CDR2 FQGNSA.

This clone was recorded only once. For the CDR3, the DNA is TGTGCCAGCAGTTCACTAGCGGAGACACCCTACGAGCAGTACTTC. This codes for CASSSLAETPYEQYF. The genes are TRBV6-2 or TRBV6-3 and TRBJ2-7; 8 bases are shared with TRBD2. Trimming cost V 4 bases and J 2 bases; bases outside gene matches: 7. This CDR3 is 15 amino acids long. The germline V gene encodes CDR1 MNHEY and CDR2 SVGEGT.

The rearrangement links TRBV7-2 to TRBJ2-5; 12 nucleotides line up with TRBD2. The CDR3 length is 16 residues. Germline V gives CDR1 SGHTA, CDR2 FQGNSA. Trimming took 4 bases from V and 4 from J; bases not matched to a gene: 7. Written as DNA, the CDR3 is TGTGCCAGCAGCTACCGACTAGCGGGAGCTCGAGAGACCCAGTACTTC. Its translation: CASSYRLAGARETQYF. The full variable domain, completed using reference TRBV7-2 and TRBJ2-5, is GAGVSQSPSNKVTEKGKDVELRCDPISGHTALYWYRQSLGQGLEFLIYFQGNSAPDKSGLPSDRFSAERTGGSVSTLTIQRTQQEDSAVYLCASSYRLAGARETQYFGPGTRLLVL.

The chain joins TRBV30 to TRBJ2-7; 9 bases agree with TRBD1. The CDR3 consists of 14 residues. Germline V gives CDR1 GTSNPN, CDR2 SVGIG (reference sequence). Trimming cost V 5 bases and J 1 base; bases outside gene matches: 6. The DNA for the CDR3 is TGTGCCTGGGATCCGGGACAGGGATCCTACGAGCAGTACTTC. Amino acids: CAWDPGQGSYEQYF.

This CDR3 reads CASSQYHSAGKEPEQYF. The CDR3 DNA reads TGCGCCAGCAGCCAGTACCACTCAGCGGGAAAAGAACCAGAGCAGTACTTC. The chain carries TRBV4-3 and TRBJ2-7; 7 bases map to TRBD2. Germline CDR1 is LGHNA and CDR2 is YSLEER. The CDR3 extends over 17 amino acids. V was pared by 3 bases and J by 7 bases, with 18 bases of the junction left unmatched.

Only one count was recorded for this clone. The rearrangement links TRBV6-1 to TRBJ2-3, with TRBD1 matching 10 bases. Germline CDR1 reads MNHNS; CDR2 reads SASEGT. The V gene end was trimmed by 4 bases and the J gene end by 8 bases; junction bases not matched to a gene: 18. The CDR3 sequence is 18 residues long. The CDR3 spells CASSAWTGQGSPGGTQYF. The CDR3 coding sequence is TGTGCCAGCAGTGCCTGGACGGGACAGGGGTCCCCAGGGGGTACGCAGTATTTT.

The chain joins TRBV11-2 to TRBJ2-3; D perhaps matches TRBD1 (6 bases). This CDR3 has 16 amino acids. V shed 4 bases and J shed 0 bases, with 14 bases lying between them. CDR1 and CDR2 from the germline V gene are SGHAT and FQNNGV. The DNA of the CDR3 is TGTGCCAGCAGCTGGCAGGGACACGGCAGCACAGATACGCAGTATTTT. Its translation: CASSWQGHGSTDTQYF. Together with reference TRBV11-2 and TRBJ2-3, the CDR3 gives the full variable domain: EAGVAQSPRYKIIEKRQSVAFWCNPISGHATLYWYQQILGQGPKLLIQFQNNGVVDDSQLPKDRFSAERLKGVDSTLKIQPAKLEDSAVYLCASSWQGHGSTDTQYFGPGTRLTVL.

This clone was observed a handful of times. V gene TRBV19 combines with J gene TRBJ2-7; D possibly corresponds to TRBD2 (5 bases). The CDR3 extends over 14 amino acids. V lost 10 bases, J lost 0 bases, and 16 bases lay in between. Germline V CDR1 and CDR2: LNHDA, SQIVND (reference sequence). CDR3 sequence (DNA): TGTGCCACCAGTCAAGCGGCTCCCTCCTACGAGCAGTACTTC. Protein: CATSQAAPSYEQYF.

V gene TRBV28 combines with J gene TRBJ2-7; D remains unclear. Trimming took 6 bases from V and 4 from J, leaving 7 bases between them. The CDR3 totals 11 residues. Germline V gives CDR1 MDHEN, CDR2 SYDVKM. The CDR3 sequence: CASSRYYEQYF. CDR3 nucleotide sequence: TGTGCCAGCAGCCGCTATTACGAGCAGTACTTC.

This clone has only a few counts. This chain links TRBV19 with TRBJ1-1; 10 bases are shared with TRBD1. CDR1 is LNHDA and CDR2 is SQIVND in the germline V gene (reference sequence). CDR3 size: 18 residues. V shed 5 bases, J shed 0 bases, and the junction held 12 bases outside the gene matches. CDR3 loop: CASSPWDRGGRMNTEAFF. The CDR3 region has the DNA TGTGCCAGTAGTCCGTGGGACAGGGGAGGGCGTATGAACACTGAAGCTTTCTTT.

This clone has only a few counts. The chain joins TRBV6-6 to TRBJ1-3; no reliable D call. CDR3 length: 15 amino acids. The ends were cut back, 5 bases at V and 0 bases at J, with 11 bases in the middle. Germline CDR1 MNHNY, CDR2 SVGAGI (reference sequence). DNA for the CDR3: TGTGCCAGCAGTCGATCGACTGACTCTGGAAACACCATATATTTT. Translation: CASSRSTDSGNTIYF.

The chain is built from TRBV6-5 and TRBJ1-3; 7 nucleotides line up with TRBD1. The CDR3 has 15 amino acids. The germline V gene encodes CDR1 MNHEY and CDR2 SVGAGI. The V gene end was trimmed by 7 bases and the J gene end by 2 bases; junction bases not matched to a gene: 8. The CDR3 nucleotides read TGTGCCAGCACTAGACAGGGAAAAACTGGAAACACCATATATTTT. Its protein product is CASTRQGKTGNTIYF.

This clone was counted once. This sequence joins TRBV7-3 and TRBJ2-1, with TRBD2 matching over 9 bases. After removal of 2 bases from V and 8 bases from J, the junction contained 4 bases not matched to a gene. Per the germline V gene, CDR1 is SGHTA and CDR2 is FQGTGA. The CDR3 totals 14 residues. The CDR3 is CASSLAGGPYEQFF. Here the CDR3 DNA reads TGTGCCAGCAGCTTAGCGGGAGGGCCCTATGAGCAGTTCTTC.

CDR3 region: CASSPAGTLSYNEQFF. CDR3 nucleotide sequence: TGTGCCAGCAGCCCGGCCGGGACACTCTCCTACAATGAGCAGTTCTTC. The chain combines TRBV11-3 with TRBJ2-1, with TRBD1 as a possible D gene (6 bases). V lost 5 bases and J 0 bases, leaving 14 bases between the germline ends. Per the germline V gene, CDR1 is SGHNT and CDR2 is YENEEA. The CDR3 runs 16 residues.

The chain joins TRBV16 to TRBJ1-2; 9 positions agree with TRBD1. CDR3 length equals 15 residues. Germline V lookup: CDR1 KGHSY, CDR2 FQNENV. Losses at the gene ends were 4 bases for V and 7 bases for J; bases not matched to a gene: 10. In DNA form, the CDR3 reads TGTGCCAGCAGCCCTTCGGCGGGGACAGGGTTTGGCTACACCTTC. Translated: CASSPSAGTGFGYTF.

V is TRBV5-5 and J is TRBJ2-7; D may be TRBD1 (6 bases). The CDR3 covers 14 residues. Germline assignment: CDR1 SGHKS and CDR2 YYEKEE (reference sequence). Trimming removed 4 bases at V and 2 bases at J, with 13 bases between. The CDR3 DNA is TGTGCCAGCAGCGCGAGGGGGACGGCCTACGAGCAGTACTTC. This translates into CASSARGTAYEQYF.

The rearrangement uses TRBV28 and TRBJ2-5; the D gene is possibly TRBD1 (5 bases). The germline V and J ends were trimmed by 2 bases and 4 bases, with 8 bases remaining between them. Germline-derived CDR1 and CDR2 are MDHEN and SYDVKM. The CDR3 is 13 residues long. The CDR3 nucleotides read TGTGCCAGCAGTTTAGCAGGGCGAGAGACCCAGTACTTC. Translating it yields CASSLAGRETQYF.

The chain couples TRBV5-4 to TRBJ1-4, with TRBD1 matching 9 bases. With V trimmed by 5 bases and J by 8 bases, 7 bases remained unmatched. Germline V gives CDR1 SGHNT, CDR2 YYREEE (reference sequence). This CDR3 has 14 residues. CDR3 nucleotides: TGTGCCAGCAGTTGGGACAGGGCTAGCGAAAAACTGTTTTTT. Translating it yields CASSWDRASEKLFF.

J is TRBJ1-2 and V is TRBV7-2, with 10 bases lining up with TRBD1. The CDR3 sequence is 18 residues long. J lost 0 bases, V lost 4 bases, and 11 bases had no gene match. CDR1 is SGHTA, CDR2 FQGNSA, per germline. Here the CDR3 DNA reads TGTGCCAGCAGCTACGGGACAGGGGTCTCTCACGCTAACTATGGCTACACCTTC. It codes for CASSYGTGVSHANYGYTF.

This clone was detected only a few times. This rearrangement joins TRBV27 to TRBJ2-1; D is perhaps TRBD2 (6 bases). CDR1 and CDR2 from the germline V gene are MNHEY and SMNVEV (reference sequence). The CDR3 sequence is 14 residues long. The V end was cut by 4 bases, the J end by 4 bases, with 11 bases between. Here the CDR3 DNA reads TGTGCCAGCAGTTCGGGACTGGATTACAATGAGCAGTTCTTC. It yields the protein CASSSGLDYNEQFF.

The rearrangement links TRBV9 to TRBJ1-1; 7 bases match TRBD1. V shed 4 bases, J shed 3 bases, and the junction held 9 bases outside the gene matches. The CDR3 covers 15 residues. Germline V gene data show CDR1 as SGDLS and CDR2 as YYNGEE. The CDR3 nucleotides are TGTGCCAGCAGCCATCAGGGTACAGGGGACACTGAAGCTTTCTTT. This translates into CASSHQGTGDTEAFF.

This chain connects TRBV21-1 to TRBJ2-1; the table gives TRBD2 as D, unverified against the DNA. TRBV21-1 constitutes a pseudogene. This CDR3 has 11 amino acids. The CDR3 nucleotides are TGTGCCAGCATCAACAGCGAGGGGCAGTTCTTC. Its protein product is CASINSEGQFF.